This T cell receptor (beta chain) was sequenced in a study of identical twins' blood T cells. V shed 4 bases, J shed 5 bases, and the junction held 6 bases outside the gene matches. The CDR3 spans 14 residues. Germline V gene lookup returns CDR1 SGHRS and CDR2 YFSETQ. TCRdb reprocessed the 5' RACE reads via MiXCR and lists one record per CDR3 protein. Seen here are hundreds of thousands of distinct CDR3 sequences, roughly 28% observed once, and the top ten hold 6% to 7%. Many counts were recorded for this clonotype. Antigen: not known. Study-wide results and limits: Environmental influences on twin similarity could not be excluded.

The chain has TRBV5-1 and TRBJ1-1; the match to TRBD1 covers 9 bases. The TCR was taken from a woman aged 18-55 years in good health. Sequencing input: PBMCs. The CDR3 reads CASSVDRGRTEAFF. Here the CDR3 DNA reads TGCGCCAGCAGCGTGGACAGGGGAAGGACTGAAGCTTTCTTT.